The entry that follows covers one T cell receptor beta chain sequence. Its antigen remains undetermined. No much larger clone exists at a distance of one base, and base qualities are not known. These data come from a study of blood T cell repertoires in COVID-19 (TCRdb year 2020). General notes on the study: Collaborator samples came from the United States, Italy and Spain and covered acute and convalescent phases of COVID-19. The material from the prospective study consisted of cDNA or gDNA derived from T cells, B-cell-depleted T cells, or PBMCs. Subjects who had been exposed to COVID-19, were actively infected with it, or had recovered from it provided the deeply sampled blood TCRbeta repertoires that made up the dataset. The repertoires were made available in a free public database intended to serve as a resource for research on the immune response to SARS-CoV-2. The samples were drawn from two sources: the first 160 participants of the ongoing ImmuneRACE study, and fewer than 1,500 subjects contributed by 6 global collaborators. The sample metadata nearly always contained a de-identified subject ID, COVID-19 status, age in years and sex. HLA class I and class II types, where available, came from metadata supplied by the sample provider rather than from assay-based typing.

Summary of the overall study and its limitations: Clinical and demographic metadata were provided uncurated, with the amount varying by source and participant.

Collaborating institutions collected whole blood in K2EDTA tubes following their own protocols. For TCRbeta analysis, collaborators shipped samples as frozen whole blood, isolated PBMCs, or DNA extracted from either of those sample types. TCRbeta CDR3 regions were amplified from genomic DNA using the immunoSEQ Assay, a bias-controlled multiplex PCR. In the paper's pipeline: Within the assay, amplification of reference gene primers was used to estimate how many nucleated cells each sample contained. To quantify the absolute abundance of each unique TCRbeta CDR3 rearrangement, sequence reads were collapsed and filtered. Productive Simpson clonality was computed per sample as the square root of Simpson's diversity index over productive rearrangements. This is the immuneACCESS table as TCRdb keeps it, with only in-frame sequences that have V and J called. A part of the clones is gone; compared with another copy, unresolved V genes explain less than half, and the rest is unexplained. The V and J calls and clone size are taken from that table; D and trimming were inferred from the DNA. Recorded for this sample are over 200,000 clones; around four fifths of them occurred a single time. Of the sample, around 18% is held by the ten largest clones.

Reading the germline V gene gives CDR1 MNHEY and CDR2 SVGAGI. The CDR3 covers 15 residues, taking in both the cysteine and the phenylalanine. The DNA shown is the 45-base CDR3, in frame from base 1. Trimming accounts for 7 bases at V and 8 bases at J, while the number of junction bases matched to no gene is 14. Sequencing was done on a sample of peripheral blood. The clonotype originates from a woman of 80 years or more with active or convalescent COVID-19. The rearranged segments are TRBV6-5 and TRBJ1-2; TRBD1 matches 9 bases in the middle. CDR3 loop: CASTRSTGGVGGYTF. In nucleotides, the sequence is TGTGCCAGCACCCGATCTACAGGGGGCGTGGGCGGCTACACCTTC.